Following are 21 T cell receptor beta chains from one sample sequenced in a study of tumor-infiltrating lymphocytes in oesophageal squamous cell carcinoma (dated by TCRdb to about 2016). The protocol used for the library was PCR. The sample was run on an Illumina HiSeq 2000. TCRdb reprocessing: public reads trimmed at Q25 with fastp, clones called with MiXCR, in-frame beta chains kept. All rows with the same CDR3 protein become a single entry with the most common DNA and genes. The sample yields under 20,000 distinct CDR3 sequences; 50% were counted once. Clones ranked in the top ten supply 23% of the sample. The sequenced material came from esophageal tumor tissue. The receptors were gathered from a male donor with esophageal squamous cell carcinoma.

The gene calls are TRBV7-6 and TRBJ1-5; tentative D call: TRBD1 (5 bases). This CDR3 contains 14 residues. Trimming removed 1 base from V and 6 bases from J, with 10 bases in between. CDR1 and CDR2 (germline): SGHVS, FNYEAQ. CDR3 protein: CASSLGGVGQPQHF. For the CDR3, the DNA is TGTGCCAGCAGCTTAGGAGGGGTGGGTCAGCCCCAGCATTTT.

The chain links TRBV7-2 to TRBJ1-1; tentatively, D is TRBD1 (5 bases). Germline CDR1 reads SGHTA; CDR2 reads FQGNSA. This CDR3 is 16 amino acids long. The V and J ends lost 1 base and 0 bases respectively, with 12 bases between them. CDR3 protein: CASSLGPGRMNTEAFF. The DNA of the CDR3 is TGTGCCAGCAGCTTAGGTCCGGGACGGATGAACACTGAAGCTTTCTTT.

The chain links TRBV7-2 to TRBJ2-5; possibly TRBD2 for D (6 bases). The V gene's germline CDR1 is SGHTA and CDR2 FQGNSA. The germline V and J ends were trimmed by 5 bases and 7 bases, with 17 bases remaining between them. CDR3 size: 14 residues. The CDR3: CASSTAGTVVTQYF. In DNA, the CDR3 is TGTGCCAGCAGCACTGCGGGGACGGTGGTGACCCAGTACTTC.

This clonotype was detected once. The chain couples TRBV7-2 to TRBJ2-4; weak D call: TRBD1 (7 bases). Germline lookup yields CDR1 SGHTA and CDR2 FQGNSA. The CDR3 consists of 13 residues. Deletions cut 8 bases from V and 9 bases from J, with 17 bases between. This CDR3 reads CASGPLQGGIQYF. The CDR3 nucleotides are TGTGCCAGCGGTCCGTTGCAGGGGGGCATTCAGTACTTC.

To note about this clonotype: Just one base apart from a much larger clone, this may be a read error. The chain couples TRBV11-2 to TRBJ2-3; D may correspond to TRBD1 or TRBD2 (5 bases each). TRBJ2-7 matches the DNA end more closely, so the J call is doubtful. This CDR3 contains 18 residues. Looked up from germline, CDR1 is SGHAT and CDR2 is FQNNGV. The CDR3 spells CASSFPTVAGDPWYEQYF. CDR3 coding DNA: TGTGCCAGCAGCTTTCCGACGGTCGCCGGGGACCCCTGGTATGAGCAGTACTTC.

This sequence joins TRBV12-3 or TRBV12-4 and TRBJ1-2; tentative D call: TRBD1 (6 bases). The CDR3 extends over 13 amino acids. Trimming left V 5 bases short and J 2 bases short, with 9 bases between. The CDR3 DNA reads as TGTGCCAGCAGTCGGGACACCAACTATGGCTACACCTTC. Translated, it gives CASSRDTNYGYTF.

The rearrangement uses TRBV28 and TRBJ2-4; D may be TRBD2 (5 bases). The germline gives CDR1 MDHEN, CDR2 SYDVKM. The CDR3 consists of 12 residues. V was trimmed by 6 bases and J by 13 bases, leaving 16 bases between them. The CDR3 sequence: CASRSRFREQYF. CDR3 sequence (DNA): TGTGCCAGCAGGTCTAGATTTAGGGAGCAGTACTTC.

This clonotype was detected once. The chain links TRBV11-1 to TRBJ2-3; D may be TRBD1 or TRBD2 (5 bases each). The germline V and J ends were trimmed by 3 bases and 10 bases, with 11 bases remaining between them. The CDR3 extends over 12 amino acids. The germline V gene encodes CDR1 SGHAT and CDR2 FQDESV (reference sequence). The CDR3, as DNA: TGTGCCAGCAGCTTGGGACCGTCGGCGCAGTATTTT. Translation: CASSLGPSAQYF.

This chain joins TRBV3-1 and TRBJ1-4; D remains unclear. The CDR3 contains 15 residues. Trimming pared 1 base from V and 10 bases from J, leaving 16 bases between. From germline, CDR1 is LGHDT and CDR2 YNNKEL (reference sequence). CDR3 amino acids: CASSQGQYMSRKLFF. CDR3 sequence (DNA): TGTGCCAGCAGCCAAGGCCAGTATATGAGCAGAAAACTGTTTTTT.

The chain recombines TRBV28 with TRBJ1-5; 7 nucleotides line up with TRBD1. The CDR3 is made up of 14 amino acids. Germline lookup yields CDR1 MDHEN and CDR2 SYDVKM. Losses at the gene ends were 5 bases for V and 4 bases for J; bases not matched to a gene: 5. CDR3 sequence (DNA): TGTGCCAGCAGTCCGACAGGGAGGAATCAGCCCCAGCATTTT. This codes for CASSPTGRNQPQHF.

CDR3 amino acids: CASSYPGGQMNTEAFF. In DNA form, the CDR3 reads TGTGCCAGCAGTTACCCAGGGGGACAGATGAACACTGAAGCTTTCTTT. This chain links TRBV6-7 with TRBJ1-1, with TRBD1 matching 7 bases. TRBV6-7 counts as an open reading frame of uncertain function. This CDR3 region has 16 residues. V gave up 2 bases and J gave up 0 bases; unmatched junction bases: 6.

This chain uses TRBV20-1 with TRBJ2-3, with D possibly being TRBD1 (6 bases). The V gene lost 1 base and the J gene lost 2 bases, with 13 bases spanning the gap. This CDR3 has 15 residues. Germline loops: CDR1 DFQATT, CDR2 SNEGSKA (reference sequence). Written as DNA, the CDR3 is TGCAGTGCTAGAGTGGCCAGGGGAAACACAGATACGCAGTATTTT. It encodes CSARVARGNTDTQYF.

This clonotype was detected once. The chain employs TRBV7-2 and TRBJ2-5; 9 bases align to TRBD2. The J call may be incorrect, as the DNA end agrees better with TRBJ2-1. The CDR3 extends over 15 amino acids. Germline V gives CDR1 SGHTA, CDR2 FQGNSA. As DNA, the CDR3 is TGTGCCAGCAGCTTTTATAGCGGGGGACAAGAGACCCAGTTCTTC. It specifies CASSFYSGGQETQFF.

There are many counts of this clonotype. CDR3 bases: TGTGCCACCAGTGAGACCGGGACAGTAGAGACCCAGTACTTC. As protein: CATSETGTVETQYF. This chain uses TRBV24-1 with TRBJ2-5; the match to TRBD1 covers 7 bases. The CDR3 sequence is 14 residues long. V gave up 4 bases and J gave up 4 bases; unmatched junction bases: 5. Germline CDR1 KGHDR, CDR2 SFDVKD.

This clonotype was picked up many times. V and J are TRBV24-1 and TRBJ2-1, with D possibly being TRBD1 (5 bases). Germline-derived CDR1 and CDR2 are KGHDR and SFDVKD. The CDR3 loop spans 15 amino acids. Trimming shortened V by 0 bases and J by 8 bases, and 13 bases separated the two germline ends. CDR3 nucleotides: TGTGCCACCAGTGATTTGCGGCAGGGTAGGCATGAGCAGTTCTTC. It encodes CATSDLRQGRHEQFF.

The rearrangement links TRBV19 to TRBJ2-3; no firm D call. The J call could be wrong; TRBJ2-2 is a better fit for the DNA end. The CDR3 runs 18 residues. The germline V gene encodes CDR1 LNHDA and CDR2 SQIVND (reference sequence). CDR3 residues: CASSIDVLWQINTGELFF. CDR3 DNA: TGTGCCAGTAGTATAGATGTCTTGTGGCAGATTAACACCGGGGAGCTGTTTTTT.

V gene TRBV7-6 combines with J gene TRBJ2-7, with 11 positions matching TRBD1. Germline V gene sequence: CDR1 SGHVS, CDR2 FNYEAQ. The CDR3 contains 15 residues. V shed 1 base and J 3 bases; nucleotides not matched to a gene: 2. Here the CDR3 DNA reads TGTGCCAGCAGCTTAGGAGGGACAGGGGGCTACGAGCAGTACTTC. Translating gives CASSLGGTGGYEQYF.

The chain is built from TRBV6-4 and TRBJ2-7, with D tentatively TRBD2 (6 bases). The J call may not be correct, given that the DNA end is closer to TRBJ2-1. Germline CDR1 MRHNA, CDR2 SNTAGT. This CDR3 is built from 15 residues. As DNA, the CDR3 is TGTGCCAGCAGTGACTCACTAGCTGAGGTCGATGAGCAGTTCTTC. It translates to CASSDSLAEVDEQFF.

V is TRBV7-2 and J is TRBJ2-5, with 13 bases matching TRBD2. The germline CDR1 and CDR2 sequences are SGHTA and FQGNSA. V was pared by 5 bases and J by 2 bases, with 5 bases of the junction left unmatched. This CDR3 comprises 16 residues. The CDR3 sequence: CASSLGLAGDQETQYF. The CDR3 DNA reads TGTGCCAGCAGCCTCGGACTAGCGGGAGATCAAGAGACCCAGTACTTC.

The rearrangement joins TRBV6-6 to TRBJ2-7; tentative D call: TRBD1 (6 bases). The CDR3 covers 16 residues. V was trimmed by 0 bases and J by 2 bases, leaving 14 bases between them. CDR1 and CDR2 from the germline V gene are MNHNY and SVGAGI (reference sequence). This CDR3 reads CASSYSTRGQPYEQYF. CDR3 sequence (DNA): TGTGCCAGCAGTTACTCGACCAGGGGTCAGCCCTACGAGCAGTACTTC.

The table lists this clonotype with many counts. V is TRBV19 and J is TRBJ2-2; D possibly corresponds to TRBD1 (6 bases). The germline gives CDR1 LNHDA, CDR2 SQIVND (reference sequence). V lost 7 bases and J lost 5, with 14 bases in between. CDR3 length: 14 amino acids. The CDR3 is CASNWGPGTGELFF. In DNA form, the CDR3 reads TGTGCCAGTAACTGGGGGCCGGGGACCGGGGAGCTGTTTTTT.